One sample yielded the 5 T cell receptor beta chains listed below, sequenced in a study of blood T cell repertoires in COVID-19. Generated by immunoSEQ multiplex PCR, the TCRdb table keeps only in-frame clones and is missing some. The data contain about 29,000 clones, approximately 88% of them singletons. The sample comprised peripheral blood. The receptors stem from an elderly man with active COVID-19.

The chain is built from TRBV20-1 and TRBJ2-7; the match to TRBD1 covers 10 bases. In germline, CDR1 is DFQATT, CDR2 SNEGSKA (reference sequence). V dropped 3 bases and J dropped 2; count of bases not matched to a gene: 7. This CDR3 has 15 amino acids. The CDR3 loop is CSASPGDRGPYEQYF. DNA of the CDR3: TGCAGTGCTAGTCCCGGGGACAGGGGTCCCTACGAGCAGTACTTC.

Comments on this clone: A junction boundary mismatches the germline segment, possibly from a read error. The chain is built from TRBV10-1 and TRBJ2-7; D remains ambiguous. Germline values: CDR1 WNHNN, CDR2 SYGVQD (reference sequence). CDR3 length: 13 residues. The CDR3, as DNA: TGCGCCCGCAGACGTACACATACCTACGAGCAGTACTTC. Its protein is CARRRTHTYEQYF.

V gene TRBV7-9 combines with J gene TRBJ2-3, with 15 bases lining up with TRBD2. The CDR3 runs to 17 residues. CDR1 and CDR2 from the germline V gene are SEHNR and FQNEAQ (reference sequence). V shed 0 bases and J 4 bases; nucleotides not matched to a gene: 2. In DNA, the CDR3 is TGTGCCAGCAGCTTAGCGGGGACTAGCGGGGGGTCAGATACGCAGTATTTT. Protein product: CASSLAGTSGGSDTQYF.

The chain recombines TRBV18 with TRBJ1-1; no clear D gene. Germline CDR1 is KGHSH and CDR2 is LQKENI. The V end was cut by 2 bases, the J end by 6 bases, with 13 bases between. This CDR3 comprises 14 residues. CDR3 nucleotides: TGTGCCAGCTCACCAAAGTCGGCGGGTGCTGAAGCTTTCTTT. This codes for CASSPKSAGAEAFF. The variable domain in full, completed from reference TRBV18 and TRBJ1-1, reads NAGVMQNPRHLVRRRGQEARLRCSPMKGHSHVYWYRQLPEEGLKFMVYLQKENIIDESGMPKERFSAEFPKEGPSILRIQQVVRGDSAAYFCASSPKSAGAEAFFGQGTRLTVV.

The J gene is TRBJ1-2, the V gene TRBV19; TRBD1 agrees at 12 bases. The CDR3 runs to 19 residues. The V gene's germline CDR1 is LNHDA and CDR2 SQIVND (reference sequence). V lost 4 bases and J lost 2; bases outside the gene matches: 14. DNA of the CDR3: TGTGCCAGTAGTACGAGTATCTGGGACAGGGGGCTGCAAAACTATGGCTACACCTTC. Translating it yields CASSTSIWDRGLQNYGYTF.